This T cell receptor (beta chain) was captured in a study of T cells in Graves' hyperthyroidism and ophthalmopathy. What was amplified from RNA transcripts were TCR beta CDR3 regions. Primed by the HTBI set, a first-round RT-PCR was run on the TCR CDR3. Via MiXCR, TCRdb re-called the multiplex PCR reads, giving one row per CDR3 protein. In the table there are about 300,000 distinct CDR3 sequences, 16% of which are singletons. This clonotype was seen a few times. Per the germline V gene, CDR1 is MNHNS and CDR2 is SASEGT. The CDR3 totals 15 residues. Losses at the gene ends were 5 bases for V and 1 base for J; bases not matched to a gene: 3.

The receptor comes from a man under 40 with Graves' hyperthyroidism. The material sequenced was blood. The gene calls are TRBV6-1 and TRBJ1-5; 9 bases fit TRBD1. The CDR3 DNA follows: TGTGCCAGCAGTACGACAGGGGGAAGCAATCAGCCCCAGCATTTT. Its translation: CASSTTGGSNQPQHF.